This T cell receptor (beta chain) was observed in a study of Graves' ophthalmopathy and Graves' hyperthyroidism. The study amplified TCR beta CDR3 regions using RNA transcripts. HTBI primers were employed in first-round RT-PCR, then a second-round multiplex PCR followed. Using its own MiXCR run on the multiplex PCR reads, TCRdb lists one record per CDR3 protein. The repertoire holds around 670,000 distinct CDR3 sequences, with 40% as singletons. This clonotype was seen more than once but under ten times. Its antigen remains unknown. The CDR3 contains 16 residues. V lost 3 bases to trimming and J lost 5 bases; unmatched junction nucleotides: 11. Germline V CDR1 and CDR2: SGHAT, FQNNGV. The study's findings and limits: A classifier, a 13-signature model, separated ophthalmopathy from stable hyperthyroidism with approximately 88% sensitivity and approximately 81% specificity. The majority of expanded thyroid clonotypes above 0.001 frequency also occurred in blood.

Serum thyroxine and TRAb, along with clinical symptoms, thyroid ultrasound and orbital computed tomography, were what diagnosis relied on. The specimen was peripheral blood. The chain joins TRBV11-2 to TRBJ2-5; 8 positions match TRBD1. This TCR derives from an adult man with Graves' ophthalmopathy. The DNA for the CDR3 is TGTGCCAGCAGCTTCTGGGATCAACAGGGGGTTGAGACCCAGTACTTC. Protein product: CASSFWDQQGVETQYF.